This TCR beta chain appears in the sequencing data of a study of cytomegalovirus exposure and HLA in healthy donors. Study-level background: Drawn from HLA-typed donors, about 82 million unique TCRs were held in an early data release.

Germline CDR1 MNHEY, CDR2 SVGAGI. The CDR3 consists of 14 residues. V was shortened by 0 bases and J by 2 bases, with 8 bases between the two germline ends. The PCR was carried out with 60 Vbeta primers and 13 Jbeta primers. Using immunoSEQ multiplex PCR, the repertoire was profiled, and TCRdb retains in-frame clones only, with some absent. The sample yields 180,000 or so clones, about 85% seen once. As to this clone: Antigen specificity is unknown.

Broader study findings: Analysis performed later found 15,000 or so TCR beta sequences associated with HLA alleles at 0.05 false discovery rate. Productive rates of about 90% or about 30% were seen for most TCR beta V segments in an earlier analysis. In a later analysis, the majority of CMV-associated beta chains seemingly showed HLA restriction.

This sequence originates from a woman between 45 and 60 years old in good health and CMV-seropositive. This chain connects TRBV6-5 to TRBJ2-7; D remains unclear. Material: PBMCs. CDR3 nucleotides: TGTGCCAGCAGTTACTCAGGCAGGCCCTACGAGCAGTACTTC. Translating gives CASSYSGRPYEQYF.